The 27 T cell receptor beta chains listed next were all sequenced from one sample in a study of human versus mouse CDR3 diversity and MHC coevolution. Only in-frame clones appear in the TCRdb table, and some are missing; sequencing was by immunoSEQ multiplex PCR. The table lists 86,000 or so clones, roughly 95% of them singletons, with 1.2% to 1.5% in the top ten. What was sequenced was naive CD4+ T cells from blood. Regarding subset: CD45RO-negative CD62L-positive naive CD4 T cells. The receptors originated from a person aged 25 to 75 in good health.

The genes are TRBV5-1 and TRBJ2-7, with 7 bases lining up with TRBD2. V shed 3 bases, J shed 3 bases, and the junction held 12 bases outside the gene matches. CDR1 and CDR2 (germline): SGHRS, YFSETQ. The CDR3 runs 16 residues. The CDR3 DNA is TGCGCCAGCAGCTCACTTGCGGGGGAGGACTTCTACGAGCAGTACTTC. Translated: CASSSLAGEDFYEQYF.

For the CDR3, the DNA is TGTGCCAGCAGCGAAGGGGGCAGGGCCGGTGGTGAGCAGTTCTTC. This encodes CASSEGGRAGGEQFF. The chain uses TRBV11-2 and TRBJ2-1, with 7 bases matching TRBD1. The trim removed 5 bases at V and 9 bases at J, leaving 13 bases unmatched. From germline, CDR1 is SGHAT and CDR2 FQNNGV. This CDR3 region has 15 residues.

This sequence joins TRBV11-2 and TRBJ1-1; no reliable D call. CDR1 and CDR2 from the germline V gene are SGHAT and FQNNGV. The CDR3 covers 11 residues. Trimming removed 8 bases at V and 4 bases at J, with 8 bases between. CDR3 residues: CASRGGTEAFF. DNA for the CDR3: TGTGCCAGCCGAGGAGGCACTGAAGCTTTCTTT. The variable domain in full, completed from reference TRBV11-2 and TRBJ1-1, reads EAGVAQSPRYKIIEKRQSVAFWCNPISGHATLYWYQQILGQGPKLLIQFQNNGVVDDSQLPKDRFSAERLKGVDSTLKIQPAKLEDSAVYLCASRGGTEAFFGQGTRLTVV.

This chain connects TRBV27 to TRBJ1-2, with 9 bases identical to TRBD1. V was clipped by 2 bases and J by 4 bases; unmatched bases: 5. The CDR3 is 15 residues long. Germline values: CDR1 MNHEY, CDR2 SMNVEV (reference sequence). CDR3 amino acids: CASSLTGQGPYGYTF. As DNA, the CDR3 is TGTGCCAGCAGTTTAACCGGACAGGGGCCCTATGGCTACACCTTC.

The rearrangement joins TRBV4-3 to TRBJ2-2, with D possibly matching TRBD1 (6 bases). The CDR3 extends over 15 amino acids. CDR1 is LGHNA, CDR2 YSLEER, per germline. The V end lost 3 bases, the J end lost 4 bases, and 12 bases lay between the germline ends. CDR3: CASSQAGASTGELFF. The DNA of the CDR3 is TGCGCCAGCAGCCAGGCAGGGGCCAGCACCGGGGAGCTGTTTTTT.

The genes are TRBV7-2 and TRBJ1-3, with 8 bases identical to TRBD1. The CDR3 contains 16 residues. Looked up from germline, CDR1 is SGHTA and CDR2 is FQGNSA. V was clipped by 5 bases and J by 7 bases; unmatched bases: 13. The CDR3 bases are TGTGCCAGCAGCCCCCCCGGGGGCAGGGGGCTTAACACCATATATTTT. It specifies CASSPPGGRGLNTIYF.

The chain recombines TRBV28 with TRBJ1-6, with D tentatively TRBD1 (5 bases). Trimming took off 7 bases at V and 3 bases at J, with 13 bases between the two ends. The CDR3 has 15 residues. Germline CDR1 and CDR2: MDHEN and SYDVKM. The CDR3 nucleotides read TGTGCCAGCATCCCAGGGACTGGCTATAATTCACCCCTCCACTTT. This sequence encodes CASIPGTGYNSPLHF.

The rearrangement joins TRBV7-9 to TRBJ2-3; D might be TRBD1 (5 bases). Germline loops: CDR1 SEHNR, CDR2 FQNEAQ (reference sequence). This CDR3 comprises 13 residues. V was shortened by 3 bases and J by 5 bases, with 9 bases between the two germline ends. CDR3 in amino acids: CASSFKGEDTQYF. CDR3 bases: TGTGCCAGCAGCTTCAAAGGGGAAGATACGCAGTATTTT.

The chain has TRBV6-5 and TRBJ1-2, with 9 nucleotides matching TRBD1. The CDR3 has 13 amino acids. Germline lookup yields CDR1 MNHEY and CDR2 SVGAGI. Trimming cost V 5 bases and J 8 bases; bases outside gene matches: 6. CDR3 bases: TGTGCCAGCAGTGCCGGGACAGGGTCAGGCTACACCTTC. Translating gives CASSAGTGSGYTF.

CDR3: CAAGGTVNEKLFF. The DNA of the CDR3 is TGTGCCGCCGGAGGGACAGTTAATGAAAAACTGTTTTTT. The chain has TRBV2 and TRBJ1-4; TRBD1 agrees at 7 bases. The length of the CDR3 is 13 residues. After removal of 11 bases from V and 4 bases from J, the junction contained 7 bases not matched to a gene. CDR1 is SNHLY, CDR2 FYNNEI, per germline.

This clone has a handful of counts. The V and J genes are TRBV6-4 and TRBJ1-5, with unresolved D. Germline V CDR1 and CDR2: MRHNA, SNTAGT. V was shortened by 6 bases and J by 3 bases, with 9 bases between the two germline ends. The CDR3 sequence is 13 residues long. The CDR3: CASSPDINQPQHF. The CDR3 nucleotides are TGTGCCAGCAGCCCAGATATCAATCAGCCCCAGCATTTT.

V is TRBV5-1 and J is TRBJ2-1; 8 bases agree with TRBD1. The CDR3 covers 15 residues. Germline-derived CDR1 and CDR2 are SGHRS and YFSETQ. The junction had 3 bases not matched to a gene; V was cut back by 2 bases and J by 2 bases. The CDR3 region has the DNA TGCGCCAGCAGCTTCGGACAGGGAACCTACAATGAGCAGTTCTTC. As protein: CASSFGQGTYNEQFF.

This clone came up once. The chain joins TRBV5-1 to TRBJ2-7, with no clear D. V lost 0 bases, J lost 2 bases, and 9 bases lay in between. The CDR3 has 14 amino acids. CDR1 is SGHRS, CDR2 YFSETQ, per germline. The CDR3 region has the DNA TGCGCCAGCAGCTTGGGGGCAGCTACCTACGAGCAGTACTTC. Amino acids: CASSLGAATYEQYF.

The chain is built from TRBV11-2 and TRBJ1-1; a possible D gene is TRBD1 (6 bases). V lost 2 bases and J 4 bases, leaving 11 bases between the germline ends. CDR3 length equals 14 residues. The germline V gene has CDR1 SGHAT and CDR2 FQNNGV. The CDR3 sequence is CASSLRTDSTEAFF. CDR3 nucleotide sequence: TGTGCCAGCAGCTTAAGGACAGACAGCACTGAAGCTTTCTTT.

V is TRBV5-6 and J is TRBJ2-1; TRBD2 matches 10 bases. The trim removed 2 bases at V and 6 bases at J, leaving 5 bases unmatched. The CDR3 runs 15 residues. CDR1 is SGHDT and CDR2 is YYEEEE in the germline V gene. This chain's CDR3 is CASSFGTSGVNEQFF. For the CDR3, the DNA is TGTGCCAGCAGCTTTGGCACTAGCGGGGTCAATGAGCAGTTCTTC.

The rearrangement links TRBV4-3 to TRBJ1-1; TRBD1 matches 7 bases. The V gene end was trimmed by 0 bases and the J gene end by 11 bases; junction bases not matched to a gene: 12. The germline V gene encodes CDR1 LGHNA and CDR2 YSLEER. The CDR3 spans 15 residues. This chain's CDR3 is CASSQEGSLRGLAFF. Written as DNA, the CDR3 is TGCGCCAGCAGCCAAGAAGGGTCCTTAAGGGGGCTGGCTTTCTTT.

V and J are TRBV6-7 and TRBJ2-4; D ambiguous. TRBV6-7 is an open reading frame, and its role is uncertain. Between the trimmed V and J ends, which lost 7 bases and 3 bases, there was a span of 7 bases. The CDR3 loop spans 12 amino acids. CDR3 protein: CASISGKNIQYF. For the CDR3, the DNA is TGTGCCAGCATTTCCGGCAAAAACATTCAGTACTTC.

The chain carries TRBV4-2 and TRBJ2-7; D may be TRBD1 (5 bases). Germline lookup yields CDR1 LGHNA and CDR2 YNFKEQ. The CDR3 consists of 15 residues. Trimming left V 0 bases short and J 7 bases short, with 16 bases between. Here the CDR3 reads CASSQDVQGLGEQYF. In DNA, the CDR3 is TGTGCCAGCAGCCAAGATGTGCAGGGCCTGGGGGAGCAGTACTTC.

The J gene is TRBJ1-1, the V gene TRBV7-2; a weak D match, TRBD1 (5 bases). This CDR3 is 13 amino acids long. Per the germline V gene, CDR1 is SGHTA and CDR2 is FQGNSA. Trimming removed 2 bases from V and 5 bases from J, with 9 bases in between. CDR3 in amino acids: CASSLPRQTEAFF. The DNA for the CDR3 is TGTGCCAGCAGCTTACCCCGACAGACTGAAGCTTTCTTT. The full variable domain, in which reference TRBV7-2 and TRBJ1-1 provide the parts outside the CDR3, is GAGVSQSPSNKVTEKGKDVELRCDPISGHTALYWYRQSLGQGLEFLIYFQGNSAPDKSGLPSDRFSAERTGGSVSTLTIQRTQQEDSAVYLCASSLPRQTEAFFGQGTRLTVV.

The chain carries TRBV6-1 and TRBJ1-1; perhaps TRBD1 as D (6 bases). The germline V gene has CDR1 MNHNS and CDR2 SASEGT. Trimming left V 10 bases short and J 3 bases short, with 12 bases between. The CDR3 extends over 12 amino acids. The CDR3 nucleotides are TGTGCCATCGGACAGTCTTACACTGAAGCTTTCTTT. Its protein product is CAIGQSYTEAFF.

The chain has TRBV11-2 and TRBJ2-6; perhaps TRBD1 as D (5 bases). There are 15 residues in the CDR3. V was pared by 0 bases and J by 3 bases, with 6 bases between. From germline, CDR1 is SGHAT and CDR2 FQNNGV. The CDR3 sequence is CASSLERGGANVLTF. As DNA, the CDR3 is TGTGCCAGCAGCTTAGAAAGGGGTGGGGCCAACGTCCTGACTTTC.

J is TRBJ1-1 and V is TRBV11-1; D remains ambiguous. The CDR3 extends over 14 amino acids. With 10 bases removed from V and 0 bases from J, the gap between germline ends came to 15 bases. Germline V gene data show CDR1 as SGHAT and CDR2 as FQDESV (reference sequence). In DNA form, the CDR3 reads TGTGCCACCGGCTCTGAGGCCTTGAACACTGAAGCTTTCTTT. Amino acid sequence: CATGSEALNTEAFF.

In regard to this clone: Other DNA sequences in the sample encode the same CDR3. CDR3 DNA sequence: TGTGCCAGCAGCTTACTCGCGGACAGGGGTGCCTACGAGCAGTACTTC. It codes for CASSLLADRGAYEQYF. The chain employs TRBV7-2 and TRBJ2-7; 9 nucleotides agree with TRBD1. The CDR3 totals 16 residues. Germline V lookup: CDR1 SGHTA, CDR2 FQGNSA. V lost 2 bases and J lost 2; bases outside the gene matches: 7.

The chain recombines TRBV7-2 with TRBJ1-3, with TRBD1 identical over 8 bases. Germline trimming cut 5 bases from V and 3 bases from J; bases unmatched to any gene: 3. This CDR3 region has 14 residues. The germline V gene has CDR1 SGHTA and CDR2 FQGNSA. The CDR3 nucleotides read TGTGCCAGCAGCCTCGACAGGGGTGGAAACACCATATATTTT. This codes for CASSLDRGGNTIYF.

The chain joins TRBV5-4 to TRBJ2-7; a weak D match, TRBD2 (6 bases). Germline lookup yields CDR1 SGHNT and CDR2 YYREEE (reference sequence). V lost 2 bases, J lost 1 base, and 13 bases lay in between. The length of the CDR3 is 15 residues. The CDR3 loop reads CASSFGGSRSYEQYF. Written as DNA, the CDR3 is TGTGCCAGCAGCTTTGGAGGGAGCAGGTCCTACGAGCAGTACTTC.

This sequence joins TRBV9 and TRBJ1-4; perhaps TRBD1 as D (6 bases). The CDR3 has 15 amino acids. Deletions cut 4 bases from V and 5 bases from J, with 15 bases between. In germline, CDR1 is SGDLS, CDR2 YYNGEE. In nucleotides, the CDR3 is TGTGCCAGCAGCTCCTTGACAGGAACGAATGAAAAACTGTTTTTT. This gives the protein CASSSLTGTNEKLFF.

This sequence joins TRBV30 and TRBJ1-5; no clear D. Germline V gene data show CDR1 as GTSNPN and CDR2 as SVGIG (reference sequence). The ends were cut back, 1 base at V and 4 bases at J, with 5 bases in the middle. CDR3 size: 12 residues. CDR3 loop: CAWSETNQPQHF. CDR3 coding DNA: TGTGCCTGGAGTGAGACTAATCAGCCCCAGCATTTT.